Following are 8 T cell receptor beta chains from one sample sequenced in a study of T cell responses to AZD1222 COVID-19 vaccine. Sequenced by immunoSEQ multiplex PCR; TCRdb stores in-frame clones only, minus some. The sample consists of 160,000 or so clones, 80% to 90% of them appearing once. Sequencing used peripheral blood, obtained 28 days after the second dose of the MenACWY control vaccine. Source of these receptors: an adult who received the MenACWY meningococcal vaccine as a control.

The chain recombines TRBV12-3 or TRBV12-4 with TRBJ1-2; TRBD1 aligns across 8 bases. V trimming: 6 bases; J trimming: 7 bases; junction bases outside the gene matches: 7. The CDR3 is 13 amino acids. This CDR3 reads CASRPSGGSGYTF. CDR3 sequence (DNA): TGTGCCAGCAGACCCTCAGGGGGCAGTGGCTACACCTTC.

V is TRBV9 and J is TRBJ2-2, with TRBD2 matching over 11 bases. Unmatched junction bases numbered 3, after V lost 4 bases and J lost 1 base. From germline, CDR1 is SGDLS and CDR2 YYNGEE. This CDR3 has 16 residues. This CDR3 is CASSKGLAENTGELFF. The CDR3 DNA reads as TGTGCCAGCAGCAAGGGACTAGCGGAGAACACCGGGGAGCTGTTTTTT.

This clone was seen only once. CDR3 in amino acids: CASRAGTGGFYGYTF. The CDR3 nucleotides are TGTGCCAGCAGGGCAGGGACAGGGGGCTTCTATGGCTACACCTTC. J is TRBJ1-2 and V is TRBV28; 12 nucleotides line up with TRBD1. Germline values: CDR1 MDHEN, CDR2 SYDVKM. The CDR3 is 15 residues long. Trimming took 6 bases from V and 4 from J; bases not matched to a gene: 6.

The V gene is TRBV6-5, the J gene TRBJ2-3, with D uncertain. The CDR3 runs to 12 residues. Germline V gene lookup returns CDR1 MNHEY and CDR2 SVGAGI. Trimming removed 4 bases at V and 8 bases at J, with 10 bases between. In nucleotides, the CDR3 is TGTGCCAGCAGTTCCCCACCGGGTACGCAGTATTTT. Protein product: CASSSPPGTQYF.

The genes are TRBV6-5 and TRBJ2-1; TRBD2 agrees at 9 bases. Per the germline V gene, CDR1 is MNHEY and CDR2 is SVGAGI. The CDR3 covers 15 residues. V was pared by 2 bases and J by 4 bases, with 3 bases of the junction left unmatched. In DNA form, the CDR3 reads TGTGCCAGCAGTTACGGGCTAGCGGGATACAATGAGCAGTTCTTC. This sequence encodes CASSYGLAGYNEQFF.

The CDR3 DNA reads TGTGCCACCAGTGATTCTACAGGGAGGAATGAGCAGTTCTTC. Its translation: CATSDSTGRNEQFF. The chain uses TRBV24-1 and TRBJ2-1; D could derive from TRBD1 or TRBD2 (6 bases each). This CDR3 region has 14 residues. The V and J ends lost 2 bases and 7 bases respectively, with 11 bases between them. The germline V gene encodes CDR1 KGHDR and CDR2 SFDVKD.

The chain employs TRBV20-1 and TRBJ2-1; no definite D call. From germline, CDR1 is DFQATT and CDR2 SNEGSKA (reference sequence). V was trimmed by 7 bases and J by 10 bases, leaving 8 bases between them. The CDR3 length is 9 residues. The CDR3 nucleotides read TGCAGTGTAGGCAGAGAGCAGTTCTTC. This codes for CSVGREQFF.

The rearrangement uses TRBV19 and TRBJ1-5; 9 nucleotides match TRBD1. The CDR3 runs 15 residues. CDR1 and CDR2 from the germline V gene are LNHDA and SQIVND (reference sequence). V lost 3 bases and J lost 4; bases outside the gene matches: 4. The CDR3 region has the DNA TGTGCCAGTAGTATGGGACAGGGAGGGAATCAGCCCCAGCATTTT. Its translation: CASSMGQGGNQPQHF.